This T cell receptor beta chain originates from a study of CD8 T cells in ankylosing spondylitis. Findings of the study overall: Reported data indicate significant enrichment of disease-linked clones within matched ankylosing spondylitis synovial fluid. A motif in TCR beta, a set of several highly homologous variants, appeared characteristic of ankylosing spondylitis blood.

This clonotype was counted many times. The antigen is not known. TCRdb called the 5' RACE reads again in MiXCR, with one record for every CDR3 protein. The sample shows more than 300,000 distinct CDR3 sequences, more than 9% of them seen only once. This CDR3 is built from 14 residues. Trimming pared 0 bases from V and 11 bases from J, leaving 12 bases between. Germline loops: CDR1 SGHRS, CDR2 YFSETQ. This clonotype originated in a female donor with ankylosing spondylitis or in good health (not recorded which). V usage is TRBV5-1 and J usage is TRBJ1-6; weak D call: TRBD1 (5 bases). Sequencing was performed on blood, either unsorted or a sorted T cell fraction (not recorded which). Here the CDR3 DNA reads TGCGCCAGCAGCTTGGGAGGGGATGGGGCACCCCTCCACTTT. As protein: CASSLGGDGAPLHF. Supplemented by reference TRBV5-1 and TRBJ1-6, the full variable domain reads KAGVTQTPRYLIKTRGQQVTLSCSPISGHRSVSWYQQTPGQGLQFLFEYFSETQRNKGNFPGRFSGRQFSNSRSEMNVSTLELGDSALYLCASSLGGDGAPLHFGNGTRLTVT.